A selection of T cell receptor beta chains follows, all from one sample in a study of blood T cells in healthy people across ages. One entry per CDR3 protein results from TCRdb running MiXCR on the 5' RACE reads. The table shows some 1,500,000 distinct CDR3 sequences, with under 55% occurring only once. Sequences were obtained from blood. The receptors originated from a woman in her late teens or twenties in good health. Both conserved end residues are part of each CDR3. D genes are given only for firm matches. The listing skips clone size in some rows; elsewhere it reads once, few, many or a size class.

>few|TRBD1|TRBJ2-6|TRBV9
TGTGCCAGCAGCGGAGTTACAGGGGTTTCTGGGGCCAACGTCCTGACTTTC
CASSGVTGVSGANVLTF
>NA|NA|TRBJ1-2|TRBV2
TGTGCCAGCCAGGCGTCCTATGGCTACACCTTC
CASQASYGYTF
>NA|NA|TRBJ2-3|TRBV7-2
TGTGCCAGCAGCTTAGCGACTACCCTAAACACAGATACGCAGTATTTT
CASSLATTLNTDTQYF
>many|TRBD1|TRBJ1-2|TRBV10-3
TGTGCCATCAGTGAGGGACAGGGGGTGTATGGCTACACCTTC
CAISEGQGVYGYTF
>NA|NA|TRBJ2-1|TRBV29-1
TGCAGCGTATTGATTCCTCACTTTCGGTTCAATGAGCAGTTCTTC
CSVLIPHFRFNEQFF
>NA|NA|TRBJ1-1|TRBV6-5
TGTGCCAGCAGGACCTCGAGATCCTGGGAGGCTGAAGCTTTCTTT
CASRTSRSWEAEAFF
>NA|NA|TRBJ2-1|TRBV30
TGTGCCTGGAGTACCCCATCCCCGGGACTCGCTCACAATGAGCAGTTCTTC
CAWSTPSPGLAHNEQFF
>NA|NA|TRBJ2-4|TRBV20-1
TGCAGTGCTAGAGGGACAGACGAAAACATTCAGTACTTC
CSARGTDENIQYF
>NA|NA|TRBJ2-2|TRBV7-2
TGTGCCAGCAGCGGGAAACTCTTGAGGACCGGGGAGCTGTTTTTT
CASSGKLLRTGELFF
>few|NA|TRBJ2-1|TRBV12-3/TRBV12-4
TGTGCCAGCAGTCCTTCTAGCGACTCCTACAATGAGCAGTTCTTC
CASSPSSDSYNEQFF
>NA|NA|TRBJ2-7|TRBV14
TGTGCCAGCAGCCCCTTAGCGGCCCTCTCCTACGAGCAGTACTTC
CASSPLAALSYEQYF
>NA|NA|TRBJ2-5|TRBV6-5
TGTGCCAGCAGTTACGGGATCAGGAGCCAAGAGACCCAGTACTTC
CASSYGIRSQETQYF
>NA|NA|TRBJ2-2|TRBV20-1
TGCAGTGCCCCTCCCCATGGTGGAGCCGGGGAGCTGTTTTTT
CSAPPHGGAGELFF
>NA|NA|TRBJ2-4|TRBV12-3/TRBV12-4
TGTGCCAGCAATGGGCTAGCCAAAAACATTCAGTACTTC
CASNGLAKNIQYF
>few|TRBD1|TRBJ1-2|TRBV29-1
TGCAGCGTTGAAGATAAGGGGGCGAGGAGCTACACCTTC
CSVEDKGARSYTF
>NA|TRBD2|TRBJ2-1|TRBV7-9
TGTGCCAGCTACCCTAGCGGAGGGACTTACAATGAGCAGTTCTTC
CASYPSGGTYNEQFF
>many|TRBD1|TRBJ2-7|TRBV7-9
TGTGCCAGCAGCTCCGGGACAGCGGCCTACGAGCAGTACTTC
CASSSGTAAYEQYF
>NA|NA|TRBJ1-1|TRBV4-3
TGCGCCAGCAGCCAAGTTGCACGGGTGAACACTGAAGCTTTCTTT
CASSQVARVNTEAFF
>NA|TRBD1|TRBJ2-5|TRBV12-3/TRBV12-4
TGTGCCAGCAGTTTGACAGGGACAGAGGGTGAGTACTTC
CASSLTGTEGEYF
>NA|NA|TRBJ2-5|TRBV24-1
TGTGCCACCAGTGAAGACAGTCAAGAGACCCAGTACTTC
CATSEDSQETQYF
>once|NA|TRBJ2-1|TRBV6-2/TRBV6-3
TGTGCCAGCAGAGGAGTCGACAGCGCCTACGAGCAGTTCTTC
CASRGVDSAYEQFF
>many|NA|TRBJ2-3|TRBV20-1
TGCAGTGCTAGGGAACACTCTAGCACAGATACGCAGTATTTT
CSAREHSSTDTQYF
>NA|NA|TRBJ2-7|TRBV27
TGTGCCAGCTCCAGGACAGGACTAATTGGGTCTGAGCAGTACTTC
CASSRTGLIGSEQYF
>NA|TRBD1|TRBJ2-1|TRBV3-1
TGTGCCAGCAGCCAAGATTGGACAGGGGTCAAGGAGCAGTTCTTC
CASSQDWTGVKEQFF
>NA|NA|TRBJ2-7|TRBV29-1
TGCAGCGTTCAGCTCAACTACGAGCAGTACTTC
CSVQLNYEQYF
>few|NA|TRBJ1-5|TRBV29-1
TGCAGCGTCTCCTTAGGGGGACAGCCCCAGCATTTT
CSVSLGGQPQHF
>few|TRBD2|TRBJ2-7|TRBV6-1
TGTGCCAGCAGTGGGGGGGGGAGTGGATTCTCCTACGAGCAGTACTTC
CASSGGGSGFSYEQYF
>few|TRBD1|TRBJ2-1|TRBV6-1
TGTGCCAGCAGGGGACAGAGAATTAATGAGCAGTTCTTC
CASRGQRINEQFF
>NA|NA|TRBJ2-1|TRBV10-1
TGCGCCAGCAGTGCTGGGGGCCATGAGCAGTTCTTC
CASSAGGHEQFF
>NA|NA|TRBJ2-3|TRBV6-5
TGTGCCAGCAGTAACCGGGCCGCTAGCACAGATACGCAGTATTTT
CASSNRAASTDTQYF
>NA|TRBD2|TRBJ2-7|TRBV28
TGTGCCAGCTGGGGACTAGCGCGATACGAGCAGTACTTC
CASWGLARYEQYF
>NA|NA|TRBJ2-3|TRBV7-3
TGTGCCAGCAGCTCCCTCATCCTGGGCACAGATACGCAGTATTTT
CASSSLILGTDTQYF
>once|NA|TRBJ2-1|TRBV24-1
TGTGCCACCAGTGACCCCGGGGGGCGAGGATACAATGAGCAGTTCTTC
CATSDPGGRGYNEQFF
>NA|TRBD1|TRBJ1-6|TRBV27
TGTGCCAGCAGTGTACGGACAGGGGGCACTGGCTATAATTCACCCCTCCACTTT
CASSVRTGGTGYNSPLHF
>few|TRBD1|TRBJ2-7|TRBV30
TGTGCCTGGACCGGTCCCCCATACAGGGGGCTGAACGAGCAGTACTTC
CAWTGPPYRGLNEQYF
>many|NA|TRBJ2-5|TRBV12-3/TRBV12-4
TGTGCCAGCAGTCCGGACGGAGAGACCCAGTACTTC
CASSPDGETQYF
>NA|NA|TRBJ2-3|TRBV2
TGTGCCAGCAGTGAGCGGGGAGCAGGTACGCAGTATTTT
CASSERGAGTQYF
>NA|NA|TRBJ1-3|TRBV7-9
TGTGCCAGCAGCTCAGAAAGGCAGAGCTCTGGAAACACCATATATTTT
CASSSERQSSGNTIYF
>few|NA|TRBJ1-5|TRBV6-2/TRBV6-3
TGTGCCAGCAGTGTGACAGGTTTCAATCAGCCCCAGCATTTT
CASSVTGFNQPQHF
>few|NA|TRBJ2-1|TRBV6-6
TGTGCCAGCAGTCCCCACTTTGATAGCGACAATGAGCAGTTCTTC
CASSPHFDSDNEQFF
>NA|NA|TRBJ1-1|TRBV7-2
TGTGCCAGCAGCCAGCAGTCAGCCACCTTCGCTGAAGCTTTCTTT
CASSQQSATFAEAFF
>few|NA|TRBJ2-2|TRBV4-2
TGTGCCAGCAGCTACCCACAGAACACCGGGGAGCTGTTTTTT
CASSYPQNTGELFF
>NA|TRBD2|TRBJ2-7|TRBV6-2/TRBV6-3
TGTGCCAGCAGTCAGGAAGAGCGGGAACGTTTCTACGAGCAGTACTTC
CASSQEERERFYEQYF
>many|NA|TRBJ2-5|TRBV29-1
TGCAGCGTTGATGCGTGGGGACAAGAGACCCAGTACTTC
CSVDAWGQETQYF
>few|TRBD1|TRBJ1-2|TRBV6-5
TGTGCCAGCAGTTACGGGACAGGTATCCCTATTTATGGCTACACCTTC
CASSYGTGIPIYGYTF
>NA|TRBD2|TRBJ2-1|TRBV12-3/TRBV12-4
TGTGCCAGCAGTTTCCTTAGCGGGGGGGCGAATGAGCAGTTCTTC
CASSFLSGGANEQFF
>NA|NA|TRBJ1-5|TRBV29-1
TGCAGCGTTGTGTGGGCGGGCAATCAGCCCCAGCATTTT
CSVVWAGNQPQHF
>NA|TRBD2|TRBJ2-7|TRBV4-2
TGTGCCAGCAGCCAAGAAGGTGGGGGACTAGCGGTTTACAATGAGCAGTACTTC
CASSQEGGGLAVYNEQYF
>NA|NA|TRBJ1-3|TRBV15
TGTGCCACCACCTCACCCAGGCCACCCTCTGGAAACACCATATATTTT
CATTSPRPPSGNTIYF
>once|TRBD2|TRBJ2-1|TRBV2
TGTGCCAGTGAGAGGTCTAGCGGGATCTACAATGAGCAGTTCTTC
CASERSSGIYNEQFF
>few|NA|TRBJ2-1|TRBV6-1
TGTGCCAGCAGTGAAAATCGGGGTGGGACGGTCTACAATGAGCAGTTCTTC
CASSENRGGTVYNEQFF
>few|TRBD1|TRBJ1-5|TRBV6-6
TGTGCCAGCAGCCCTATCAGGGGGAATCAGCCCCAGCATTTT
CASSPIRGNQPQHF